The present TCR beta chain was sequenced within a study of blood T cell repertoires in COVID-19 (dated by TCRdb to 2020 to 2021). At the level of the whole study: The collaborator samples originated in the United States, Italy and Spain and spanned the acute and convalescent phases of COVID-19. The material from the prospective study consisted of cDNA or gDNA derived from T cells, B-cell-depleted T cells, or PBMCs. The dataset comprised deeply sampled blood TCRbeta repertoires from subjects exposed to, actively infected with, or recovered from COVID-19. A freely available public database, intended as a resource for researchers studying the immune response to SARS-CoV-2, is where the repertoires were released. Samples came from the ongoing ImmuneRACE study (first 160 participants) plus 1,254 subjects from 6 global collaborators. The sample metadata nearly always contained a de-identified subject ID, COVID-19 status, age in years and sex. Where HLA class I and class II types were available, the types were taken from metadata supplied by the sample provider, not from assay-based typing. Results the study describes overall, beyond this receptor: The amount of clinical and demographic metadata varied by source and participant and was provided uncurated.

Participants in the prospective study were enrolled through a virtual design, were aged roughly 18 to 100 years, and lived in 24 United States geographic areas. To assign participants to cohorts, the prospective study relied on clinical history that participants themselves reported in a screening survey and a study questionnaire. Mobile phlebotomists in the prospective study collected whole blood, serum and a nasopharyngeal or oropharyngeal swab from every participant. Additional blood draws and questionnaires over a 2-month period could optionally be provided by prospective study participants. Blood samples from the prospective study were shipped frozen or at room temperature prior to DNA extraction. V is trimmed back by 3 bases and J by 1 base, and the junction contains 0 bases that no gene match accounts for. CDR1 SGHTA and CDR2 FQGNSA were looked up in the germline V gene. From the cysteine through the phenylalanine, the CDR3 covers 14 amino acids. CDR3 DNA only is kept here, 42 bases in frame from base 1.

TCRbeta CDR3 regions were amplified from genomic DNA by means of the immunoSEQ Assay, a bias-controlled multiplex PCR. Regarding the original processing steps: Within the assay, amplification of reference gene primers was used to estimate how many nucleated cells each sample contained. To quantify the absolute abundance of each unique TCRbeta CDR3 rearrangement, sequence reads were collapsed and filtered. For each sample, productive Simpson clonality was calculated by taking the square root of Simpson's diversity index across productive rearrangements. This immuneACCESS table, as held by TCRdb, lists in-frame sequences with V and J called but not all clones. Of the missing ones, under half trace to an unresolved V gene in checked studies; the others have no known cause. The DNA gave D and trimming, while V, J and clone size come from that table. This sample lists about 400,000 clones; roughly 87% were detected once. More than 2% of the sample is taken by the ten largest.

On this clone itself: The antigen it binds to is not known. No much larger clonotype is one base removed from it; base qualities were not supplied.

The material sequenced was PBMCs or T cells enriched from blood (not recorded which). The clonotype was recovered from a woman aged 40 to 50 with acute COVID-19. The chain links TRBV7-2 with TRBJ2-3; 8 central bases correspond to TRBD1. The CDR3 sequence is CASSLDRGTDTQYF. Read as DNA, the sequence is TGTGCCAGCAGCTTGGACAGGGGCACAGATACGCAGTATTTT.